The 2 T cell receptor beta chains reported below all come from one sample, sequenced in a study. From the RT-PCR reads, TCRdb called clonotypes with MiXCR, one entry per CDR3 protein. The data contain 550,000 to 750,000 distinct CDR3 sequences, 14% of them singletons. Sequenced input: memory CD4+ T cells from blood. All receptors derive from a female donor in good health, serving as a healthy control.

This clonotype was detected ten times or more. The rearrangement joins TRBV5-1 to TRBJ2-7; 7 bases are shared with TRBD1. The CDR3 length is 15 residues. V lost 0 bases and J lost 1; bases outside the gene matches: 4. Germline V gene data show CDR1 as SGHRS and CDR2 as YFSETQ. The DNA for the CDR3 is TGCGCCAGCAGCTTGGAAGTGGGACAGTCCTACGAGCAGTACTTC. Protein sequence: CASSLEVGQSYEQYF.

This clonotype was counted between two and nine times. The CDR3 DNA sequence: TGTGCCAGCAGTTATTTTGGCGGGGAGAACACTGAAGCTTTCTTT. Protein product: CASSYFGGENTEAFF. V usage is TRBV6-5 and J usage is TRBJ1-1, with D hard to call. Germline V gene sequence: CDR1 MNHEY, CDR2 SVGAGI. The CDR3 consists of 15 residues. The V and J ends lost 3 bases and 1 base respectively, with 12 bases between them.